A single TCR beta chain is shown here with its context. This entry belongs to a study of cytomegalovirus exposure and HLA in healthy donors. The CDR3 spans 16 residues. Per germline, CDR1 SQVTM and CDR2 ANQGSEA. The junction had 11 bases not matched to a gene; V was cut back by 6 bases and J by 0 bases. Primers: 60 Vbeta forward and 13 Jbeta reverse. Profiled with immunoSEQ multiplex PCR; TCRdb holds only in-frame clones, not every one. The sample has tens of thousands of clones; roughly 78% are singletons. The V and J genes are TRBV29-1 and TRBJ1-1, with 9 bases lining up with TRBD1. Sequencing was done on a sample of PBMCs. The source is a man aged 25 to 40 in good health and CMV-seronegative. The CDR3 region is CSVRGKGTGMNTEAFF. The CDR3 DNA reads as TGCAGCGTCCGGGGGAAGGGGACAGGGATGAACACTGAAGCTTTCTTT.